The T cell receptor (beta chain) under discussion was sequenced for a study of monozygotic twins with inflammatory bowel disease. Each TCR library consumed 3,500 to 4,500 ng of total RNA. TCRdb reprocessed the 5' RACE reads and stores each CDR3 protein as one record, lacking DNA. The data include 210,000 or so distinct CDR3 sequences; the top ten clones carry 7.5% to 8%. Study-wide findings and caveats: Patient-to-patient differences in immunosuppressive treatment may have added variability to the repertoires. No separation of different T cell subtypes was possible.

This CDR3 region has 16 residues. Concerning this clonotype: What it recognizes is unknown.

Source material: blood. The chain recombines TRBV12-3 or TRBV12-4 with TRBJ2-7; TCRdb's D gene call, TRBD2, goes unchecked for lack of DNA. The source of this sequence is a human donor with ulcerative colitis or Crohn's disease, or a healthy co-twin of an affected twin (not recorded which). Here the CDR3 reads CASTQLAGGTSYEQYF.